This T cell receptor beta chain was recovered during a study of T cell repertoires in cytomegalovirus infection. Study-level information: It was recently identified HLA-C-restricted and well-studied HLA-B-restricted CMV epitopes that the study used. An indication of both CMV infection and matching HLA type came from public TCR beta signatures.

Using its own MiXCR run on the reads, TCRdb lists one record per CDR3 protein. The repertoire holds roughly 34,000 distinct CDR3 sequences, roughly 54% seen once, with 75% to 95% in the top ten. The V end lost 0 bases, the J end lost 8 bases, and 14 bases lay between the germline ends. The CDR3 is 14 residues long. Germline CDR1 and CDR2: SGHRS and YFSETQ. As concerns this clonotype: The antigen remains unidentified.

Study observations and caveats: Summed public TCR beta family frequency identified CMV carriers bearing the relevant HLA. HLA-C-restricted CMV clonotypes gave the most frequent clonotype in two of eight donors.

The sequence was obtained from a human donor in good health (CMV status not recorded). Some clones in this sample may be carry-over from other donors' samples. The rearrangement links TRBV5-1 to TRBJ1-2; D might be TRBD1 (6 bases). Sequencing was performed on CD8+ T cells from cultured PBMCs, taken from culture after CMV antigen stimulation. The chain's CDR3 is CASSLEQGVEGYTF. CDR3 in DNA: TGCGCCAGCAGCTTGGAACAGGGAGTGGAGGGCTACACCTTC.